This T cell receptor (beta chain) was captured in a study of CD8 T cells in ankylosing spondylitis. General observations from the study: In ankylosing spondylitis blood, a motif of roughly eight highly homologous TCR beta variants appeared characteristic.

This clonotype was picked up a small number of times. Its antigen remains unknown. In germline, CDR1 is DFQATT, CDR2 SNEGSKA (reference sequence). This CDR3 region has 15 residues. Trimming removed 2 bases from V and 2 bases from J; junction bases left unmatched: 5. TCRdb fed the 5' RACE reads into MiXCR, producing one record per CDR3 protein. The table lists some 700,000 distinct CDR3 sequences, around 17% of them singletons, with around 20% in the top ten. The sample taken for sequencing was blood, either unsorted or a sorted T cell fraction (not recorded which). This clonotype was sampled from a male donor with ankylosing spondylitis. The V gene is TRBV20-1, the J gene TRBJ2-3, with 9 bases that match TRBD2. The CDR3 protein is CSARRSGGPTDTQYF. CDR3 bases: TGCAGTGCTAGACGTAGCGGGGGACCCACAGATACGCAGTATTTT.